This T cell receptor beta chain was identified during a study of blood T cell repertoires in COVID-19. Looking at the study overall: COVID-19 samples, acute and convalescent, were from the United States, Italy and Spain.

Measured with immunoSEQ multiplex PCR; TCRdb has only the in-frame clones, and not every one. The repertoire includes tens of thousands of clones, 70% to 90% of them detected once, and 6.6% sits in the top ten. This clone came up once. The CDR3 consists of 16 residues. Looked up from germline, CDR1 is GTSNPN and CDR2 is SVGIG (reference sequence). The trim removed 7 bases at V and 4 bases at J, leaving 12 bases unmatched. The sequenced sample was peripheral blood. This chain links TRBV30 with TRBJ2-5; TRBD2 matches 13 bases. The origin of this receptor is a man in his 60s with acute or convalescent COVID-19. The CDR3 DNA is TGTGCCTCCGGACTAGCGGGGGATCCTGTGATAGAGACCCAGTACTTC. This translates into CASGLAGDPVIETQYF.